Listed here is a single T cell receptor beta chain. Its target is not known. These data originate in a study of B cell selection in AIRE deficiency. Study results and limitations: AIRE-deficient Tconv and Treg repertoires matched healthy donors in TCRBV, CDR3 length, diversity.

Looked up from germline, CDR1 is SGHVS and CDR2 is FQNEAQ. CDR3 size: 15 residues. V was pared by 8 bases and J by 4 bases, with 10 bases of the junction left unmatched. Sorted regulatory T cells were CD4-positive, CD25-high and CD127-low or negative. Control samples were from healthy, unrelated donors. Original processing methods: Pooled Tregs gave roughly 62,000 patient and approximately 9.2x10^4 donor TCRbeta sequences. Assay used: immunoSEQ multiplex PCR; TCRdb lists only in-frame clones, some missing. That table gives V, J and clone size, and the DNA gave D and trimming. The table has about 22,000 clones, about 93% seen once; the top ten hold 1.4%.

The chain combines TRBV7-8 with TRBJ2-2; 7 bases agree with TRBD2. This receptor was taken from a human donor in good health. The sequenced sample was CD4+CD25+ Tregs sorted from PBMCs. CDR3 DNA: TGTGCCAGCCTGCGAAAGCGGGATCGCACCGGGGAGCTGTTTTTT. It specifies CASLRKRDRTGELFF.